The TCR beta chain under discussion was sequenced for a study of blood T cell repertoires in COVID-19. Per germline, CDR1 SGDLS and CDR2 YYNGEE. Trimming took 4 bases from V and 1 from J; bases not matched to a gene: 10. The CDR3 sequence is 16 residues long. TCRdb keeps only in-frame clones here, not all; method: immunoSEQ multiplex PCR. The table lists approximately 210,000 clones, about 80% of them singletons, with 15% in the top ten. The gene calls are TRBV9 and TRBJ1-2; TRBD1 matches 7 bases. Sequenced input: PBMCs or T cells enriched from blood (not recorded which). The TCR sequence derives from a man aged 35 to 55 who had recovered from COVID-19. This CDR3 is CASSTDVRDSNYGYTF. DNA for the CDR3: TGTGCCAGCAGCACCGACGTCCGGGACAGTAACTATGGCTACACCTTC.